The entry below gives a single T cell receptor (beta chain) sequence along with its context. TCRdb's table, derived via immunoSEQ multiplex PCR, lists solely in-frame clones and lacks some. Of 390,000 or so clones detected, about 93% appear once; the ten largest clones hold roughly 6.4%. The source of the sample is a study of control samples from healthy donors and cancer patients. The specimen was PBMCs. The sequence derives from a man aged 35 to 55 with head and neck cancer.

CDR3 sequence reads: CASSFKGGDQPQHF. The CDR3 nucleotides are TGTGCCAGCAGCTTCAAAGGGGGCGATCAGCCCCAGCATTTT. This sequence joins TRBV7-2 and TRBJ1-5; 7 nucleotides align to TRBD1. V lost 3 bases to trimming and J lost 5 bases; unmatched junction nucleotides: 4. Germline V CDR1 and CDR2: SGHTA, FQGNSA. The CDR3 has 14 residues.